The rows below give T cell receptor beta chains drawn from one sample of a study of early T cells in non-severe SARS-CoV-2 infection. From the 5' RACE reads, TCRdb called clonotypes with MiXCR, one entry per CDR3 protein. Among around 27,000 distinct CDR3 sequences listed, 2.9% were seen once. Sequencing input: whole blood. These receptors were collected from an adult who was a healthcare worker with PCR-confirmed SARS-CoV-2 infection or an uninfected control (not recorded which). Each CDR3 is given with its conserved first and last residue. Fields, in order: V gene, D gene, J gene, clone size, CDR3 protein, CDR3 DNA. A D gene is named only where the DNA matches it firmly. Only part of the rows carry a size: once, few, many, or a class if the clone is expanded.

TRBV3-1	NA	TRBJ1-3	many	CASSRGAGLGGNTIYF	TGTGCCAGCAGCCGAGGCGCAGGGTTAGGAGGAAACACCATATATTTT
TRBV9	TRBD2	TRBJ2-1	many	CASSARLAGYNEQFF	TGTGCCAGCAGCGCTCGACTAGCGGGGTACAATGAGCAGTTCTTC
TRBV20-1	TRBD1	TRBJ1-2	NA	CSARDGQERINYGYTF	TGCAGTGCTAGAGACGGACAGGAACGGATTAACTATGGCTACACCTTC
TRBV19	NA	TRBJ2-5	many	CASSIDLSVETQYF	TGTGCCAGTAGTATAGATCTCAGCGTGGAGACCCAGTACTTC
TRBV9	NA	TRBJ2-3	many	CASSADGPSTDTQYF	TGTGCCAGCAGCGCGGACGGACCGAGCACAGATACGCAGTATTTT
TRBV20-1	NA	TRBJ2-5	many	CSARDLTPHPGNEETQYF	TGCAGTGCTAGAGATTTAACCCCCCATCCAGGCAATGAGGAGACCCAGTACTTC
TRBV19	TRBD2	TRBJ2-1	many	CASMGNAGGPNEQFF	TGTGCCAGTATGGGGAACGCGGGGGGGCCGAATGAGCAGTTCTTC
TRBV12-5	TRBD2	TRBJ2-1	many	CASGLVPITLSGGSYRPNEQFF	TGTGCTAGTGGTTTGGTACCCATTACTTTGAGCGGGGGGAGCTACCGGCCCAATGAGCAGTTCTTC
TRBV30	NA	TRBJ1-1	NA	CAWNRSPNTEAFF	TGTGCCTGGAACCGCAGCCCAAACACTGAAGCTTTCTTT
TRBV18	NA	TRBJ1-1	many	CASSPTDSRGAFF	TGTGCCAGCTCACCTACTGACTCTAGGGGAGCTTTCTTT
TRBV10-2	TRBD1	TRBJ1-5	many	CASSESGTGNQPQHF	TGCGCCAGCAGTGAGTCTGGGACAGGCAATCAGCCCCAGCATTTT
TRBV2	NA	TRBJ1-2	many	CASGAYNGYTF	TGTGCCAGCGGAGCCTACAATGGCTACACCTTC
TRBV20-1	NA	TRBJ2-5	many	CSASLTRQETQYF	TGCAGTGCTAGCCTGACTCGTCAAGAGACCCAGTACTTC
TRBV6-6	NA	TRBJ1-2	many	CASSDPTVRNYGYTF	TGTGCCAGCAGTGACCCGACAGTTCGAAACTATGGCTACACCTTC
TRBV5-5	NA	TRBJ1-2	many	CASSLVPFYSGYTF	TGTGCCAGCAGCTTGGTTCCGTTCTATTCGGGCTACACCTTC
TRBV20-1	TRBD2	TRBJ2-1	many	CSAESSSGGAVVRNEQFF	TGCAGTGCTGAATCCTCTAGCGGGGGGGCCGTTGTAAGAAATGAGCAGTTCTTC
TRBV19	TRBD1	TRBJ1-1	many	CATHRGGSYTMNTEAFF	TGTGCCACCCACAGGGGTGGAAGTTACACCATGAACACTGAAGCTTTCTTT
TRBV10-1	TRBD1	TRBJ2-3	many	CASSARDRGDTQYF	TGCGCCAGCAGCGCCCGGGACAGGGGAGATACGCAGTATTTT